Given below is one TCR beta chain in context. Its antigen is still unknown. This entry belongs to a study of cytomegalovirus exposure and HLA in healthy donors. Overall study results and limits: A previous analysis found most TCR beta V segments productive roughly 87% or roughly 30% of the time. Later analysis found that TCR beta chains associated with HLA were more clonally expanded than other, equally common chains.

CDR3 length equals 16 residues. Looked up from germline, CDR1 is SGHTS and CDR2 is YDEGEE. The junction had 9 bases not matched to a gene; V was cut back by 3 bases and J by 6 bases. It was with 60 Vbeta and 13 Jbeta primers that the PCR ran. The data were produced by immunoSEQ multiplex PCR, yet TCRdb's version contains in-frame clones alone and is incomplete. The top ten clones hold approximately 1.6% of a sample with 120,000 to 150,000 clones, about 70% of them seen once. The chain combines TRBV5-8 with TRBJ1-2; the match to TRBD1 covers 12 bases. The sequence came from a woman aged 40-49 years in good health and CMV-seronegative. Source material: PBMCs. In DNA form, the CDR3 reads TGTGCCAGCAGCTCTACCGGGACAGGGGGCTTGGATGGCTACACCTTC. This codes for CASSSTGTGGLDGYTF.